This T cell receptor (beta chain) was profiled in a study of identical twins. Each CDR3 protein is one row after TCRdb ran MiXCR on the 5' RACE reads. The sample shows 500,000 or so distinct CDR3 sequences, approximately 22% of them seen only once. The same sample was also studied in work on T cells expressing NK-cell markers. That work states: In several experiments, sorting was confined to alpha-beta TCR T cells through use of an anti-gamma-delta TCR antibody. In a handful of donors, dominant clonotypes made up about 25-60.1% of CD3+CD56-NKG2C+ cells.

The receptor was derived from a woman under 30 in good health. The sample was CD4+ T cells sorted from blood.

CDR3 sequence reads: CASRTGTSGRVREQYF. DNA of the CDR3: TGTGCCAGCCGTACCGGGACTAGCGGGAGGGTGAGAGAGCAGTACTTC. This chain connects TRBV27 to TRBJ2-7; TRBD2 aligns across 16 bases. Germline CDR1 reads MNHEY; CDR2 reads SMNVEV (reference sequence). V shed 8 bases and J 7 bases; nucleotides not matched to a gene: 11. The CDR3 totals 16 residues.